These 17 T cell receptor beta chains were sequenced from one sample in a study of blood T cell repertoires in COVID-19 (dated by TCRdb to 2020 to 2021). The library came from the immunoSEQ multiplex PCR assay. Held by TCRdb, this immuneACCESS table contains in-frame sequences only and omits some clones. Under half of the omission traces to an unresolved V gene where checked; the cause of the rest is unknown. The sample table contains about 180,000 clones; only one count was recorded for about 85% of them. The ten largest clones capture 2.9% of the sample. Input material: peripheral blood. Receptors originate from a woman in her twenties or thirties with active or convalescent COVID-19.

This clone was seen only a few times. The J gene is TRBJ1-1, the V gene TRBV28; no firm D call. Germline V gives CDR1 MDHEN, CDR2 SYDVKM. With 5 bases removed from V and 1 base from J, the gap between germline ends came to 5 bases. The CDR3 has 12 residues. CDR3 bases: TGTGCCAGCAGTATACAGAACACTGAAGCTTTCTTT. Encoded protein: CASSIQNTEAFF.

The chain is built from TRBV2 and TRBJ1-1; possible D gene TRBD1, 5 bases. Trimming removed 8 bases at V and 0 bases at J, with 13 bases between. The CDR3 is 14 amino acids. Germline values: CDR1 SNHLY, CDR2 FYNNEI. The chain's CDR3 is CASPLGGMNTEAFF. Written as DNA, the CDR3 is TGTGCCAGCCCCCTGGGGGGGATGAACACTGAAGCTTTCTTT.

This chain uses TRBV4-1 with TRBJ2-7; possibly TRBD2 for D (6 bases). Germline V gene data show CDR1 as MGHRA and CDR2 as YSYEKL. This CDR3 is built from 15 residues. V lost 1 base to trimming and J lost 0 bases, with 10 bases between them. This CDR3 reads CASSQGTSSSYEQYF. The CDR3 DNA sequence: TGCGCCAGCAGCCAAGGAACTAGCAGCTCCTACGAGCAGTACTTC.

For the CDR3, the DNA is TGTGCCAGCAGTTTAGAGGAGAGGCAGCCCCAGCATTTT. Amino acids: CASSLEERQPQHF. The V gene is TRBV12-3 or TRBV12-4, the J gene TRBJ1-5; the D is unclear. The CDR3 extends over 13 amino acids. The V gene lost 1 base and the J gene lost 7 bases, with 8 bases spanning the gap.

The J gene is TRBJ1-1, the V gene TRBV30, with unresolved D. CDR3 length equals 14 residues. Germline assignment: CDR1 GTSNPN and CDR2 SVGIG (reference sequence). The V and J ends lost 4 bases and 0 bases respectively, with 12 bases between them. The DNA of the CDR3 is TGTGCCTGGATAGACGGGGTAATGAACACTGAAGCTTTCTTT. Its translation is CAWIDGVMNTEAFF.

The genes are TRBV11-2 and TRBJ2-1; 11 bases are shared with TRBD2. Trimming removed 1 base from V and 4 bases from J; junction bases left unmatched: 6. CDR1 is SGHAT and CDR2 is FQNNGV in the germline V gene. The CDR3 consists of 17 residues. The CDR3 nucleotides read TGTGCCAGCAGCTTAGTAGCGGGAGGGCCGAGGTACAATGAGCAGTTCTTC. The encoded protein is CASSLVAGGPRYNEQFF.

The rearrangement uses TRBV3-1 (or the pseudogene TRBV3-2) and TRBJ1-1; 10 bases align to TRBD1. The length of the CDR3 is 14 residues. V was clipped by 6 bases and J by 5 bases; unmatched bases: 6. Germline V gene lookup returns CDR1 LGHDT and CDR2 YNNKEL (reference sequence). CDR3 in amino acids: CASRRTGGGTEAFF. CDR3 nucleotides: TGTGCCAGCAGACGGACAGGGGGAGGGACTGAAGCTTTCTTT.

CDR3 coding DNA: TGCAGCGTTGAATTCAGGGGACGGAACACTGAAGCTTTCTTT. Translation: CSVEFRGRNTEAFF. V usage is TRBV29-1 and J usage is TRBJ1-1, with a weak D call TRBD1 (6 bases). Trimming took 2 bases from V and 1 from J, leaving 11 bases between them. The germline gives CDR1 SQVTM, CDR2 ANQGSEA. There are 14 residues in the CDR3.

The rearrangement links TRBV27 to TRBJ1-2, with TRBD1 matching 11 bases. The CDR3 length is 19 residues. Germline V CDR1 and CDR2: MNHEY, SMNVEV (reference sequence). Trimming removed 9 bases from V and 7 bases from J; junction bases left unmatched: 25. The CDR3 DNA reads TGTGCCAGGAACGACTACCACGGTTCACCGGGACAGGGGGTCGGTGGCTACACCTTC. Its translation: CARNDYHGSPGQGVGGYTF.

The chain uses TRBV4-1 and TRBJ1-2; the match to TRBD1 covers 8 bases. The CDR3 totals 14 residues. Unmatched junction bases numbered 6, after V lost 1 base and J lost 8 bases. The germline V gene encodes CDR1 MGHRA and CDR2 YSYEKL. The CDR3 nucleotides are TGCGCCAGCAGCCAAGGGCTACAGGGGGACGGCTACACCTTC. Its translation: CASSQGLQGDGYTF.

V and J are TRBV29-1 and TRBJ2-3; 8 bases are a match to TRBD2. The CDR3 contains 14 residues. V gave up 7 bases and J gave up 1 base; unmatched junction bases: 7. Germline CDR1 is SQVTM and CDR2 is ANQGSEA. The CDR3 nucleotides are TGCAGCGACACCCGGGGGGGTGGCACAGATACGCAGTATTTT. This codes for CSDTRGGGTDTQYF.

The chain recombines TRBV4-1 with TRBJ2-1, with 9 bases that match TRBD1. The CDR3 totals 15 residues. The germline V gene has CDR1 MGHRA and CDR2 YSYEKL. The ends lost 1 base at V and 10 bases at J; junction bases unmatched: 8. This chain's CDR3 is CASSQAPGQGTEQFF. The CDR3 region has the DNA TGCGCCAGCAGCCAAGCACCCGGACAGGGGACGGAGCAGTTCTTC.

The chain links TRBV9 to TRBJ1-6, with a weak D call TRBD1 (6 bases). Germline lookup yields CDR1 SGDLS and CDR2 YYNGEE. Trimming left V 3 bases short and J 0 bases short, with 13 bases between. The CDR3 runs to 17 residues. The CDR3 spells CASSARPGVSYNSPLHF. For the CDR3, the DNA is TGTGCCAGCAGCGCGAGGCCAGGGGTCTCCTATAATTCACCCCTCCACTTT.

V and J are TRBV2 and TRBJ1-2; 8 nucleotides line up with TRBD1. Germline CDR1 SNHLY, CDR2 FYNNEI. Unmatched junction bases numbered 6, after V lost 6 bases and J lost 6 bases. The CDR3 sequence is 13 residues long. CDR3 nucleotide sequence: TGTGCCAGCAGCTCGGACAGGGTCGATGGCTACACCTTC. It specifies CASSSDRVDGYTF.

Here the CDR3 reads CASSLSGISYEQYF. In nucleotides, the CDR3 is TGTGCCAGCAGTTTAAGCGGGATCTCCTACGAGCAGTACTTC. The chain combines TRBV28 with TRBJ2-7, with TRBD2 matching over 7 bases. V lost 2 bases to trimming and J lost 0 bases; unmatched junction nucleotides: 1. Per germline, CDR1 MDHEN and CDR2 SYDVKM. There are 14 residues in the CDR3.

The chain couples TRBV9 to TRBJ1-1, with 7 bases matching TRBD1. CDR1 is SGDLS, CDR2 YYNGEE, per germline. V was pared by 0 bases and J by 0 bases, with 5 bases of the junction left unmatched. The CDR3 consists of 16 residues. CDR3 sequence reads: CASSVGGQTMNTEAFF. In DNA form, the CDR3 reads TGTGCCAGCAGCGTAGGGGGACAGACCATGAACACTGAAGCTTTCTTT.

The rearrangement uses TRBV6-6 and TRBJ1-6; tentative D call: TRBD1 (5 bases). The CDR3 spans 16 residues. Trimming took 5 bases from V and 7 from J, leaving 18 bases between them. CDR1 is MNHNY and CDR2 is SVGAGI in the germline V gene (reference sequence). DNA for the CDR3: TGTGCCAGCAGTCGAGGGGTCGGGGGTTCCAATTCACCCCTCCACTTT. Amino acids: CASSRGVGGSNSPLHF.